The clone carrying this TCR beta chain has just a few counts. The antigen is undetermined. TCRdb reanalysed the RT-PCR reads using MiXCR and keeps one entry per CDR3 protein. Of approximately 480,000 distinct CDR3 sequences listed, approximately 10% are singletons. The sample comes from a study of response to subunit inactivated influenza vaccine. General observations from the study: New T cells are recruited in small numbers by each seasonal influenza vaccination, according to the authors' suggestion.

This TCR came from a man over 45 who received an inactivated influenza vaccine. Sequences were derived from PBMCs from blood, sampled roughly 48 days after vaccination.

CDR3 region: CASSQRQGSEAFF. The CDR3 DNA is TGCGCCAGCAGCCAAAGACAGGGTTCTGAAGCTTTCTTT. This sequence joins TRBV4-3 and TRBJ1-1, with 7 bases identical to TRBD1. Germline V gene sequence: CDR1 LGHNA, CDR2 YSLEER. This CDR3 is 13 amino acids long. J was trimmed by 6 bases and V by 2 bases; bases with no gene match: 3.